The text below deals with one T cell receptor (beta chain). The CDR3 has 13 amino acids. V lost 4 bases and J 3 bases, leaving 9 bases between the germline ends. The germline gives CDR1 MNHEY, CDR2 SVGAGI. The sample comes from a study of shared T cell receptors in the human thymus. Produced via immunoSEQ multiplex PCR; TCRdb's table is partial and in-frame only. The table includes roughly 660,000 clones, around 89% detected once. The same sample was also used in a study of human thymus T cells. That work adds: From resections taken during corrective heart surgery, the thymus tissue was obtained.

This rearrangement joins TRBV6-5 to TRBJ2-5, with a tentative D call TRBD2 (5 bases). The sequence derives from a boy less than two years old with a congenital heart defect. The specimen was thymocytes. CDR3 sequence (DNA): TGTGCCAGCAGTTTACGGGGAGAAGAGACCCAGTACTTC. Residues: CASSLRGEETQYF.